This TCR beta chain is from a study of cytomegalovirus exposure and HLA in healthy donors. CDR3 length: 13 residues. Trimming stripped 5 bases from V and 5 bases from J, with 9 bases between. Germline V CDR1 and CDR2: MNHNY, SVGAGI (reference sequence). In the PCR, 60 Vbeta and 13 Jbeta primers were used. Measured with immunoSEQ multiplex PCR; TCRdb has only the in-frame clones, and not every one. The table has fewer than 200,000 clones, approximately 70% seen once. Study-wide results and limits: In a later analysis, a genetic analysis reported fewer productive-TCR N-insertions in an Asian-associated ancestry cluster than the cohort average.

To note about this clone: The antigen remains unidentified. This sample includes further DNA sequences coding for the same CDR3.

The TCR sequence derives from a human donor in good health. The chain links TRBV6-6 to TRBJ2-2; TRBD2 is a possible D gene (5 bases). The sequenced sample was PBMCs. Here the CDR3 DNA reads TGTGCCAGCAGTAGGACTGGAACCGGGGAGCTGTTTTTT. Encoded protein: CASSRTGTGELFF.